This TCR beta chain was obtained from a study of T cells expressing NK-cell markers. Synthesis of TCR beta cDNA relied on 5'RACE template switching carrying UMIs. TCRdb reprocessed the 5' RACE reads and stores each CDR3 protein as one record, lacking DNA. This table holds approximately 440,000 distinct CDR3 sequences. The CDR3 runs to 15 residues. Germline CDR1 is MNHEY and CDR2 is SVGAGI. The rearrangement links TRBV6-5 to TRBJ1-2; checking the TCRdb D call of TRBD1 is not possible without DNA. Sequenced material: blood T cells: a sorted CD56 or NKG2C T cell subset, CD4+ or CD8+ T cells, or bulk PBMC T cells (not recorded which). This receptor was taken from a woman in her 50s in good health. CDR3 sequence: CASSYSWGLGYGYTF.